The 21 T cell receptor beta chains below come from one sample, sequenced in a study of T cells in Graves' hyperthyroidism and ophthalmopathy. Amplification of TCR beta CDR3 regions was performed using RNA transcripts as template. HTBI primers were the set used in a first-round RT-PCR of the TCR CDR3. TCRdb reprocessed the multiplex PCR reads via MiXCR and lists one record per CDR3 protein. The sample lists 500,000 to 600,000 distinct CDR3 sequences, about 45% seen once, with roughly 20% in the top ten. The specimen was peripheral blood or thyroid tissue (not recorded which). Receptors originate from an adult woman with Graves' disease, either hyperthyroidism or ophthalmopathy (not recorded which).

This clonotype showed up many times. The chain uses TRBV19 and TRBJ1-5; no clear D. Trimming took 5 bases from V and 5 from J, leaving 10 bases between them. CDR3 length: 13 residues. Germline V CDR1 and CDR2: LNHDA, SQIVND (reference sequence). This CDR3 reads CASSPQTHQPQHF. CDR3 DNA: TGTGCCAGTAGTCCCCAGACGCATCAGCCCCAGCATTTT.

V and J are TRBV19 and TRBJ2-5; 7 bases map to TRBD1. The CDR3 extends over 14 amino acids. The germline gives CDR1 LNHDA, CDR2 SQIVND (reference sequence). J was trimmed by 4 bases and V by 6 bases; bases with no gene match: 8. CDR3 in amino acids: CASRTTGDRETQYF. The CDR3 DNA reads TGTGCCAGTAGAACCACAGGGGATCGAGAGACCCAGTACTTC.

This clonotype turned up a few times. This chain links TRBV12-3 or TRBV12-4 with TRBJ2-7, with D unresolved. The CDR3 has 15 residues. The V and J ends lost 6 bases and 2 bases respectively, with 17 bases between them. In nucleotides, the CDR3 is TGTGCCAGCAGCCCCGGAAGCAACCCAACCTACGAGCAGTACTTC. It encodes CASSPGSNPTYEQYF.

This clonotype was observed many times. Written as DNA, the CDR3 is TGTGCCAGCGGTAGGGGAAACTATGGCTACACCTTC. It yields the protein CASGRGNYGYTF. This chain joins TRBV6-5 and TRBJ1-2, with D possibly TRBD1 on 5 matching bases. The germline V gene has CDR1 MNHEY and CDR2 SVGAGI. CDR3 size: 12 residues. V was shortened by 8 bases and J by 2 bases, with 9 bases between the two germline ends.

The table lists this clonotype with a few counts. This chain connects TRBV19 to TRBJ2-7; TRBD1 agrees at 8 bases. CDR1 LNHDA and CDR2 SQIVND come from the germline V gene (reference sequence). This CDR3 region has 14 residues. Losses at the gene ends were 7 bases for V and 8 bases for J; bases not matched to a gene: 13. CDR3 amino acids: CASKTGTGIAKQYF. CDR3 nucleotide sequence: TGTGCCAGTAAGACCGGGACAGGAATTGCCAAGCAGTACTTC.

This clonotype was counted many times. The chain is built from TRBV20-1 and TRBJ2-2; D unresolved. V was pared by 1 base and J by 0 bases, with 3 bases between. This CDR3 contains 13 residues. Germline assignment: CDR1 DFQATT and CDR2 SNEGSKA (reference sequence). The CDR3 here is CSARVPNTGELFF. CDR3 nucleotides: TGCAGTGCTAGAGTACCGAACACCGGGGAGCTGTTTTTT.

The chain links TRBV2 to TRBJ1-2, with D possibly being TRBD1 (6 bases). Trimming shortened V by 6 bases and J by 1 base, and 15 bases separated the two germline ends. The V gene's germline CDR1 is SNHLY and CDR2 FYNNEI. The CDR3 has 15 amino acids. CDR3 in amino acids: CASRLTGNFNYGYTF. The CDR3 nucleotides are TGTGCCAGCAGGCTAACAGGGAATTTTAACTATGGCTACACCTTC. Full variable domain (remainder filled in from reference TRBV2 and TRBJ1-2): EPEVTQTPSHQVTQMGQEVILRCVPISNHLYFYWYRQILGQKVEFLVSFYNNEISEKSEIFDDQFSVERPDGSNFTLKIRSTKLEDSAMYFCASRLTGNFNYGYTFGSGTRLTVV.

This clonotype was recorded a few times. The rearrangement uses TRBV2 and TRBJ2-1; D not resolved. V shed 6 bases and J shed 5 bases, with 8 bases lying between them. The CDR3 covers 12 residues. In germline, CDR1 is SNHLY, CDR2 FYNNEI. CDR3: CASRGTDNEQFF. CDR3 nucleotides: TGTGCCAGCAGGGGCACCGACAATGAGCAGTTCTTC. Filled out from reference TRBV2 and TRBJ2-1, the complete variable domain reads EPEVTQTPSHQVTQMGQEVILRCVPISNHLYFYWYRQILGQKVEFLVSFYNNEISEKSEIFDDQFSVERPDGSNFTLKIRSTKLEDSAMYFCASRGTDNEQFFGPGTRLTVL.

The chain combines TRBV5-1 with TRBJ1-2; 8 bases align to TRBD1. The length of the CDR3 is 13 residues. V lost 10 bases and J lost 3; bases outside the gene matches: 8. Germline values: CDR1 SGHRS, CDR2 YFSETQ. The CDR3 coding sequence is TGCGCCCGAACTGGGACAGGAGACTATGGCTACACCTTC. It is translated as CARTGTGDYGYTF.

The V call is TRBV7-3, the J call TRBJ2-7; D not resolved. Germline-derived CDR1 and CDR2 are SGHTA and FQGTGA. This CDR3 contains 12 residues. V lost 5 bases, J lost 5 bases, and 10 bases lay in between. The CDR3, as DNA: TGTGCCAGCAGCCCACGTGGGGACGAGCAGTACTTC. It translates to CASSPRGDEQYF.

CDR3 coding DNA: TGTGCCAGCAGCTCTGGGCCGGGGGCCGGGGAGCTGTTTTTT. Translation: CASSSGPGAGELFF. The chain joins TRBV7-3 to TRBJ2-2; possibly TRBD2 for D (6 bases). Germline-derived CDR1 and CDR2 are SGHTA and FQGTGA. CDR3 length: 14 residues. With 4 bases removed from V and 6 bases from J, the gap between germline ends came to 12 bases.

The rearrangement uses TRBV5-1 and TRBJ1-1; 7 bases align to TRBD1. CDR1 and CDR2 (germline): SGHRS, YFSETQ. CDR3 size: 16 residues. The V and J ends lost 0 bases and 1 base, in that order; junction bases with no gene match: 6. CDR3 sequence reads: CASSLDRWDRNTEAFF. CDR3 in DNA: TGCGCCAGCAGCTTGGATCGATGGGACAGGAACACTGAAGCTTTCTTT.

This clonotype came up many times. The chain carries TRBV7-2 and TRBJ1-4; D remains ambiguous. This CDR3 contains 19 residues. Germline loops: CDR1 SGHTA, CDR2 FQGNSA. V was cut by 5 bases and J by 0 bases, with 22 bases left in between. CDR3 protein: CASSPHPHGFGATNEKLFF. In DNA, the CDR3 is TGTGCCAGCAGCCCCCACCCACACGGATTCGGCGCAACTAATGAAAAACTGTTTTTT.

This clonotype was picked up many times. The chain carries TRBV20-1 and TRBJ1-2, with unresolved D. Germline CDR1 and CDR2: DFQATT and SNEGSKA (reference sequence). V was clipped by 6 bases and J by 4 bases, with 15 bases between them. The CDR3 has 13 amino acids. In DNA, the CDR3 is TGCAGTGCCCGTCCCGGGGTCTCCTATGGCTACACCTTC. Translated, it gives CSARPGVSYGYTF.

The chain carries TRBV2 and TRBJ1-6, with 7 bases fitting TRBD1. Germline CDR1 reads SNHLY; CDR2 reads FYNNEI. The CDR3 sequence is 15 residues long. The junction had 8 bases not matched to a gene; V was cut back by 7 bases and J by 5 bases. The CDR3 spells CASKRDSTDNSPLHF. The CDR3 coding sequence is TGTGCCAGCAAGAGGGACAGCACCGATAATTCACCCCTCCACTTT. The variable domain in full, completed from reference TRBV2 and TRBJ1-6, reads EPEVTQTPSHQVTQMGQEVILRCVPISNHLYFYWYRQILGQKVEFLVSFYNNEISEKSEIFDDQFSVERPDGSNFTLKIRSTKLEDSAMYFCASKRDSTDNSPLHFGNGTRLTVT.

This clonotype showed up many times. The chain has TRBV6-1 and TRBJ2-5; TRBD1 matches 12 bases. The CDR3 runs to 15 residues. With V trimmed by 4 bases and J by 4 bases, 4 bases remained unmatched. The germline V gene encodes CDR1 MNHNS and CDR2 SASEGT. CDR3 amino acids: CASSVGTGGSETQYF. CDR3 coding DNA: TGTGCCAGCAGTGTGGGGACAGGGGGCTCAGAGACCCAGTACTTC.

J is TRBJ1-5 and V is TRBV20-1; D is undetermined. Looked up from germline, CDR1 is DFQATT and CDR2 is SNEGSKA (reference sequence). V lost 1 base to trimming and J lost 4 bases, with 5 bases between them. The CDR3 sequence is 12 residues long. The CDR3 is CSARGANQPQHF. CDR3 DNA: TGCAGTGCTAGAGGGGCGAATCAGCCCCAGCATTTT.

The table lists this clonotype with a few counts. The rearrangement links TRBV7-2 to TRBJ2-7, with TRBD2 matching over 10 bases. V lost 5 bases and J lost 5; bases outside the gene matches: 6. The CDR3 totals 14 residues. Per germline, CDR1 SGHTA and CDR2 FQGNSA. The CDR3 sequence is CASSQAGGVDEQYF. The CDR3 DNA sequence: TGTGCCAGCAGCCAAGCGGGGGGGGTCGACGAGCAGTACTTC.

This clonotype came up a few times. This sequence joins TRBV29-1 and TRBJ1-2, with a possible D match to TRBD1 (5 bases). Germline values: CDR1 SQVTM, CDR2 ANQGSEA. The V and J ends lost 8 bases and 3 bases respectively, with 10 bases between them. CDR3 size: 11 residues. The chain's CDR3 is CSLLRDYGYTF. The DNA of the CDR3 is TGCAGCTTGCTCAGGGACTATGGCTACACCTTC.

This clonotype was observed once. The genes are TRBV29-1 and TRBJ2-5; 7 bases match TRBD1. V was pared by 2 bases and J by 3 bases, with 9 bases of the junction left unmatched. Germline V lookup: CDR1 SQVTM, CDR2 ANQGSEA. The CDR3 sequence is 15 residues long. The CDR3 coding sequence is TGCAGCGTTGAAAGAGGGGACAGCGTGGAAGAGACCCAGTACTTC. Translation gives CSVERGDSVEETQYF. The whole variable domain, filled in from reference TRBV29-1 and TRBJ2-5, reads SAVISQKPSRDICQRGTSLTIQCQVDSQVTMMFWYRQQPGQSLTLIATANQGSEATYESGFVIDKFPISRPNLTFSTLTVSNMSPEDSSIYLCSVERGDSVEETQYFGPGTRLLVL.

This sequence joins TRBV9 and TRBJ2-5; 8 bases align to TRBD1. The CDR3 has 14 amino acids. The trim removed 4 bases at V and 4 bases at J, leaving 6 bases unmatched. Germline V gives CDR1 SGDLS, CDR2 YYNGEE. In DNA form, the CDR3 reads TGTGCCAGCAGCACAGGGGGGAGACGAGAGACCCAGTACTTC. Its protein is CASSTGGRRETQYF.